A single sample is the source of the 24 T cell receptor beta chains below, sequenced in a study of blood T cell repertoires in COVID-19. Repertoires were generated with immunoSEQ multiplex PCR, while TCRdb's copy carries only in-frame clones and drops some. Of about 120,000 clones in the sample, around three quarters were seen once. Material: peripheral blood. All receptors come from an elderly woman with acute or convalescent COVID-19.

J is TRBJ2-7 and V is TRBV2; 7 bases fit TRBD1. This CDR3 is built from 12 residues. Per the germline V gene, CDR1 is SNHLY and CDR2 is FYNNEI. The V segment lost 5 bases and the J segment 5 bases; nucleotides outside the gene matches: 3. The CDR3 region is CASSNDRDEQYF. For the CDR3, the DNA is TGTGCCAGCAGTAACGACAGGGACGAGCAGTACTTC.

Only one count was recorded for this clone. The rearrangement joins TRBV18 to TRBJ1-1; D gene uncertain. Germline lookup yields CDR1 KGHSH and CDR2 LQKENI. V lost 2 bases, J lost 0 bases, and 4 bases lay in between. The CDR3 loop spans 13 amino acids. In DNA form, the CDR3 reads TGTGCCAGCTCACCAGAGCTGAACACTGAAGCTTTCTTT. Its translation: CASSPELNTEAFF.

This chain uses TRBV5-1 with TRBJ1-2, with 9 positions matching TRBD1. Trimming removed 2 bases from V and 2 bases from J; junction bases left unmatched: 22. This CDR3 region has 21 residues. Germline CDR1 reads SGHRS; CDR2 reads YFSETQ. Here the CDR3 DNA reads TGCGCCAGCAGCTTCCATCGAATGAGATCGATCTGGGACAGGGCCAACTATGGCTACACCTTC. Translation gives CASSFHRMRSIWDRANYGYTF.

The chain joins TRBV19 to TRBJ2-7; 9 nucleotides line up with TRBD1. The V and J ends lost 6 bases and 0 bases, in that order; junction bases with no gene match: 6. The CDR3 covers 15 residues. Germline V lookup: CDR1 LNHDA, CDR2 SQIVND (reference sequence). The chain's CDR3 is CASSRTGEASYEQYF. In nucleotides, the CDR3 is TGTGCCAGTAGCCGGACAGGGGAAGCCTCCTACGAGCAGTACTTC.

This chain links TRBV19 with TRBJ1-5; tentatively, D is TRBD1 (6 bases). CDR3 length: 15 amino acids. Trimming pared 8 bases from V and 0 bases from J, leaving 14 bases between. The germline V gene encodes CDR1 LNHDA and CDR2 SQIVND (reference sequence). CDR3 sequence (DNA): TGTGCCAGTTCAACAGGGACACATAGCAATCAGCCCCAGCATTTT. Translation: CASSTGTHSNQPQHF.

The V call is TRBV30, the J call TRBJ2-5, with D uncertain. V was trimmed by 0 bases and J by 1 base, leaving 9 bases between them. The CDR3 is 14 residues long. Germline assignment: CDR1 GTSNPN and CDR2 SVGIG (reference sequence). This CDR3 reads CAWSVKRSQETQYF. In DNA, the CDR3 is TGTGCCTGGAGTGTGAAAAGGAGCCAAGAGACCCAGTACTTC.

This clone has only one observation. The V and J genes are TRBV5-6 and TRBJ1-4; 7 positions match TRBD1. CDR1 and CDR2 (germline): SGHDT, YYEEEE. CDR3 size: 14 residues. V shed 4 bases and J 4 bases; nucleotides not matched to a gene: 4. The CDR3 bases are TGTGCCAGCAGCGAGGGACAGCATAATGAAAAACTGTTTTTT. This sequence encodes CASSEGQHNEKLFF. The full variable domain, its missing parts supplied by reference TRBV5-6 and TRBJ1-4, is DAGVTQSPTHLIKTRGQQVTLRCSPKSGHDTVSWYQQALGQGPQFIFQYYEEEERQRGNFPDRFSGHQFPNYSSELNVNALLLGDSALYLCASSEGQHNEKLFFGSGTQLSVL.

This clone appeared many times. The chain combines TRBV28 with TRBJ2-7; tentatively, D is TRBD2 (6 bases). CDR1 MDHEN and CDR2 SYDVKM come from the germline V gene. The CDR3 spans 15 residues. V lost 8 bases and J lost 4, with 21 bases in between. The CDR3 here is CASRPSLALGYEQYF. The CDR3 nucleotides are TGTGCCAGCCGGCCCTCCCTAGCGCTGGGGTACGAGCAGTACTTC.

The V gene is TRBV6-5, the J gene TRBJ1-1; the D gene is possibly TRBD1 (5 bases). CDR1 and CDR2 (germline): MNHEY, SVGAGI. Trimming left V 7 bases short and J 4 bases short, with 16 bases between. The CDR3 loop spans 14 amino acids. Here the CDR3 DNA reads TGTGCCAGCACTCCGACAAGGGGAGGCACTGAAGCTTTCTTT. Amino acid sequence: CASTPTRGGTEAFF.

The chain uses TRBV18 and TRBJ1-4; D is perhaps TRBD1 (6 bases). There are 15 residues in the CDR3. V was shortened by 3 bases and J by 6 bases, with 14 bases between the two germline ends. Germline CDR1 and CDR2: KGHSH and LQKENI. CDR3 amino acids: CASSPLQGVDEKLFF. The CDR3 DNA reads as TGTGCCAGCTCACCTTTACAGGGCGTAGATGAAAAACTGTTTTTT.

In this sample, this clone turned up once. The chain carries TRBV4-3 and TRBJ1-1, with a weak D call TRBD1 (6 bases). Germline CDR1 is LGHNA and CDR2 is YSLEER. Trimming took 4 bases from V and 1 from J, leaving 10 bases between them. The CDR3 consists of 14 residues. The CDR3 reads CASSRYRANTEAFF. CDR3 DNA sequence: TGCGCCAGCAGCCGATACAGGGCGAACACTGAAGCTTTCTTT.

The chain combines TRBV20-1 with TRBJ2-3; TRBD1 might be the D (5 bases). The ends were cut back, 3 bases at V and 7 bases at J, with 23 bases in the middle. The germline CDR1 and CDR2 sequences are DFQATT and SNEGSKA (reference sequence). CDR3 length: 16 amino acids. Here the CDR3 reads CSASLIRAKNSYTQYF. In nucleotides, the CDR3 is TGCAGTGCTAGTCTAATCAGGGCCAAAAACTCATATACGCAGTATTTT.

DNA of the CDR3: TGTGCCAGCAGTCGGGAGATGGCAGACCTGGCGTCCGGCTACACCTTC. Protein: CASSREMADLASGYTF. This rearrangement joins TRBV7-2 to TRBJ1-2, with D unclear. V was clipped by 6 bases and J by 8 bases, with 25 bases between them. CDR1 SGHTA and CDR2 FQGNSA come from the germline V gene. The CDR3 spans 16 residues.

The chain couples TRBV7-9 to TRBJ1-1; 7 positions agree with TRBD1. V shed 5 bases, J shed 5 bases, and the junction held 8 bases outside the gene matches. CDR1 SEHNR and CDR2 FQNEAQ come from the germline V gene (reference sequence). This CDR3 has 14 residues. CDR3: CASSPDRVRTEAFF. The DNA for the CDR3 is TGTGCCAGCAGCCCTGACAGGGTTAGGACTGAAGCTTTCTTT.

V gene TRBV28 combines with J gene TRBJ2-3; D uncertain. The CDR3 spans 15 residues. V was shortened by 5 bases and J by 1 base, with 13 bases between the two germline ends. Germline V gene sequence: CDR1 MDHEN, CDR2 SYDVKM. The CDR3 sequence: CASSPTRPGTDTQYF. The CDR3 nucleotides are TGTGCCAGCAGTCCCACCCGCCCGGGCACAGATACGCAGTATTTT.

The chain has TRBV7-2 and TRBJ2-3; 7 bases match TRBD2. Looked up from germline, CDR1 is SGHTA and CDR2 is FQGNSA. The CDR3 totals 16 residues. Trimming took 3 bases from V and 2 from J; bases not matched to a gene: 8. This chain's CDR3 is CASSLARSGVTDTQYF. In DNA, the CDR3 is TGTGCCAGCAGCTTGGCAAGGAGCGGGGTCACAGATACGCAGTATTTT.

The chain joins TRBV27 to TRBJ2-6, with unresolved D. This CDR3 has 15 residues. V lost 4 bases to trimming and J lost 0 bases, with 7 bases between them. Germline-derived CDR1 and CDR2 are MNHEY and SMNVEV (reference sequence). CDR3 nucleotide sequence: TGTGCCAGCAGTTCCTTAAACTCTGGGGCCAACGTCCTGACTTTC. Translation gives CASSSLNSGANVLTF. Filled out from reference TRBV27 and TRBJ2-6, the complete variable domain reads EAQVTQNPRYLITVTGKKLTVTCSQNMNHEYMSWYRQDPGLGLRQIYYSMNVEVTDKGDVPEGYKVSRKEKRNFPLILESPSPNQTSLYFCASSSLNSGANVLTFGAGSRLTVL.

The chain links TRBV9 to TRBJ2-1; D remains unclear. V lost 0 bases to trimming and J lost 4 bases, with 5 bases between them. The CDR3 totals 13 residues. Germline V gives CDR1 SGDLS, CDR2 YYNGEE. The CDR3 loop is CASSVDRYNEQFF. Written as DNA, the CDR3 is TGTGCCAGCAGCGTAGACCGGTACAATGAGCAGTTCTTC.

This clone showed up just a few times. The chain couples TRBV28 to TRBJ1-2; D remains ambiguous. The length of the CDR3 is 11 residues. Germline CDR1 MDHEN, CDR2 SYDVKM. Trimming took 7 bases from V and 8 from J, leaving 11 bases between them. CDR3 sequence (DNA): TGTGCCAGCACGGGTTCGGGGGGCTACACCTTC. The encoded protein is CASTGSGGYTF.

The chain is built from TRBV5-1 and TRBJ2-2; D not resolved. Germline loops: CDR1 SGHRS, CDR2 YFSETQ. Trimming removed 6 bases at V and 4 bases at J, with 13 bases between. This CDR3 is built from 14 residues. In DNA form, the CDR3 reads TGCGCCAGCACTGATAAAGCTGGCACCGGGGAGCTGTTTTTT. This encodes CASTDKAGTGELFF.

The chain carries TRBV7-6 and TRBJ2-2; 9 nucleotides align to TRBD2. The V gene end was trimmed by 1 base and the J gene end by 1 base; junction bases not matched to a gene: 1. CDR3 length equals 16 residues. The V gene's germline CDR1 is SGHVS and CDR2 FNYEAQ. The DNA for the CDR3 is TGTGCCAGCAGCTTAGGACTAGCGGAGAACACCGGGGAGCTGTTTTTT. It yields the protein CASSLGLAENTGELFF.

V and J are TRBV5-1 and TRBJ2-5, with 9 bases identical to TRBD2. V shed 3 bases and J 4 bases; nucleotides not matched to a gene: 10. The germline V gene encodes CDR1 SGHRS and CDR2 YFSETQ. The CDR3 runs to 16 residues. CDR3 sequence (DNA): TGCGCCAGCAGCTCCGAGGGGGCGGGAGGGCCAGAGACCCAGTACTTC. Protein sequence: CASSSEGAGGPETQYF.

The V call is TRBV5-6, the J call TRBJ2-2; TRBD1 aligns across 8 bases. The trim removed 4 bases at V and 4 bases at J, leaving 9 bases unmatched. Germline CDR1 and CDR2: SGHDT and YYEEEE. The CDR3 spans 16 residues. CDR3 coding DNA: TGTGCCAGCAGCCCATGGACAGGGTACGGCACCGGGGAGCTGTTTTTT. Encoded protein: CASSPWTGYGTGELFF. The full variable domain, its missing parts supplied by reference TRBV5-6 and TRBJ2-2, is DAGVTQSPTHLIKTRGQQVTLRCSPKSGHDTVSWYQQALGQGPQFIFQYYEEEERQRGNFPDRFSGHQFPNYSSELNVNALLLGDSALYLCASSPWTGYGTGELFFGEGSRLTVL.

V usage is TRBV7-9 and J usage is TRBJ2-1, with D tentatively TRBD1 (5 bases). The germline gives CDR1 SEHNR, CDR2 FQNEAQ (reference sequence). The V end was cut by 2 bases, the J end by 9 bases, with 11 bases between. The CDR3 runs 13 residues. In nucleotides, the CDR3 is TGTGCCAGCAGCTTATCAGAAAGGGGTGAGCAGTTCTTC. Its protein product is CASSLSERGEQFF.